The clone carrying this TCR beta chain was counted a few times. What it recognizes is unknown. The record originates from a study of early T cells in non-severe SARS-CoV-2 infection. Study context: The input, bulk RNA from unsorted whole blood, was sequenced, and chains were unpaired.

TCRdb re-analysed the 5' RACE reads in MiXCR, keeping a single row per CDR3 protein. The sample shows 85,000 to 100,000 distinct CDR3 sequences, 16% of them seen only once. The V and J ends lost 4 bases and 1 base respectively, with 9 bases between them. The V gene's germline CDR1 is DFQATT and CDR2 SNEGSKA (reference sequence). CDR3 size: 13 residues. Regarding the study as a whole: Missing private and CD4 specificities, VDJdb matching favored anti-spike CD8 responses.

This sequence originates from an adult who was a healthcare worker with PCR-confirmed SARS-CoV-2 infection or an uninfected control (not recorded which). The chain couples TRBV20-1 to TRBJ2-3; D is undetermined. The specimen was whole blood, collected at baseline. The CDR3 reads CSATSSGTDTQYF. CDR3 nucleotides: TGCAGTGCTACTTCGAGCGGCACAGATACGCAGTATTTT.